This T cell receptor beta chain is drawn from a study of T-cell memory formation after mild COVID-19. Each CDR3 protein is one row after TCRdb ran MiXCR on the 5' RACE reads. The profile covers over 120,000 distinct CDR3 sequences, with almost 25% appearing a single time and approximately 24% taken by the ten largest. Germline assignment: CDR1 LGHNA and CDR2 YSLEER. The CDR3 runs to 16 residues. The V segment lost 0 bases and the J segment 6 bases; nucleotides outside the gene matches: 11. Sequencing was done on a sample of PBMCs or a T cell subset sorted from them (not recorded which). This TCR was sampled from an adult woman who had mild COVID-19 (a few samples of this study predate the infection). Cell type and time point are not known. The chain couples TRBV4-3 to TRBJ2-7; the match to TRBD1 covers 7 bases. In nucleotides, the CDR3 is TGCGCCAGCAGCCAAGATCTGGCCGGGACAGCCAGCGAGCAGTACTTC. Encoded protein: CASSQDLAGTASEQYF.